The TCR beta chain described here comes from a study of blood T cells in healthy people across ages. Study background: Capture by template switching was about one barcoded beta molecule per two T cells.

This clonotype was seen a single time. The antigen is unknown. Study results and caveats: Per million T cells, TCR beta diversity dropped roughly linearly as age increased.

Next came a second PCR, run for about 6 to 11 cycles, which used a sample-barcoded 5' primer along with a J-beta primer mix. MiXCR, run by TCRdb on the 5' RACE reads, gives a single entry per CDR3 protein. The sample yields around 600,000 distinct CDR3 sequences, roughly 48% seen once. Ranging in age from roughly 6 to 90, the donors were healthy Caucasian individuals from Russia. Each sample provided at least 6 micrograms of extracted total RNA. The CDR3 extends over 17 amino acids. V was pared by 5 bases and J by 13 bases, with 18 bases of the junction left unmatched. Germline V gives CDR1 SGHDN, CDR2 FVKESK.

Sequenced: blood. The chain links TRBV14 to TRBJ2-1; 12 nucleotides align to TRBD2. The sequence came from a man older than 75 in good health. CDR3 sequence: CASSYRLAGVLKETQFF. CDR3 nucleotide sequence: TGTGCCAGCAGCTACCGACTAGCGGGGGTCCTTAAAGAGACCCAGTTCTTC.